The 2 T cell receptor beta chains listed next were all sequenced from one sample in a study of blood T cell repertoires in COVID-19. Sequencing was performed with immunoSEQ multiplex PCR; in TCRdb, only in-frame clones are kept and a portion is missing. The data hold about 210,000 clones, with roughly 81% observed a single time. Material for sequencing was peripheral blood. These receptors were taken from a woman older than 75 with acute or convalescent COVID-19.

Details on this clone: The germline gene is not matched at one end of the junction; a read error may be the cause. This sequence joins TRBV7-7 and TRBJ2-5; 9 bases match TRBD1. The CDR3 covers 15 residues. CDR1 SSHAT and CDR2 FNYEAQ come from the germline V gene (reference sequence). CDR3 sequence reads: CASSSGTGTQETQYF. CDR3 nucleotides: TGTGCTAGCAGCTCCGGGACAGGGACGCAAGAGACCCAGTACTTC.

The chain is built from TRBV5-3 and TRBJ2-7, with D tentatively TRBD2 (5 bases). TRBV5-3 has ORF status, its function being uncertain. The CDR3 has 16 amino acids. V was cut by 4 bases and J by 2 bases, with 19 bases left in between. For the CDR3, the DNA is TGTGCCAGAAGCCGAAGCGGATGGAGCGACACCTACGAGCAGTACTTC. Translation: CARSRSGWSDTYEQYF.